This T cell receptor beta chain was identified during a study of T cells in Graves' hyperthyroidism and ophthalmopathy. Study-level results: The blood repertoire included most of the expanded thyroid clonotypes above 0.001. The model predicted ophthalmopathy a median approximately six months before onset.

Investigators excluded patients with uncontrolled infection, other autoimmune disease, pregnancy or lactation. The V end was cut by 9 bases, the J end by 3 bases, with 9 bases between. CDR1 and CDR2 from the germline V gene are SNHLY and FYNNEI. The CDR3 is made up of 12 amino acids. This clonotype has ten or more counts. Its antigen is unidentified. There were TCR beta CDR3 regions amplified from RNA transcripts. The TCR CDR3 was amplified in a first-round RT-PCR using the HTBI primer set. MiXCR was run by TCRdb on the multiplex PCR reads, yielding one entry per CDR3 protein. The sample lists more than 500,000 distinct CDR3 sequences, 35% to 55% occurring once.

This sequence joins TRBV2 and TRBJ1-3; D is undetermined. The sequence was collected from an adult woman with Graves' disease, either hyperthyroidism or ophthalmopathy (not recorded which). Sequenced input: peripheral blood or thyroid tissue (not recorded which). The CDR3 reads CASSVRGNTIYF. The CDR3 nucleotides read TGTGCCAGTTCGGTACGTGGAAACACCATATATTTT.